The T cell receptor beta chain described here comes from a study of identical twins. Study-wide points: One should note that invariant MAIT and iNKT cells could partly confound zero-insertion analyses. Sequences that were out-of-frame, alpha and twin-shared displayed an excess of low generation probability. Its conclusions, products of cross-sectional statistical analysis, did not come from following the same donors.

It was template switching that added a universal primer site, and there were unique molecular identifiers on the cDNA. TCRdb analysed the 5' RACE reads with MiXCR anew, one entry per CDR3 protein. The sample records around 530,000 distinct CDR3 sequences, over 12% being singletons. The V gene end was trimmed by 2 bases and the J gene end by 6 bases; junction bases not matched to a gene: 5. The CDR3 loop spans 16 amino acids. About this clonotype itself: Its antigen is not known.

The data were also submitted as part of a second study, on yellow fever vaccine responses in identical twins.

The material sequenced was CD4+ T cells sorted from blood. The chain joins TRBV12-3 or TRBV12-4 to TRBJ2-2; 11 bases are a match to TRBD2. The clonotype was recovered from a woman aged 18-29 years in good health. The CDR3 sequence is CASSLIAGGVAGELFF. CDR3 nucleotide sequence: TGTGCCAGCAGTTTAATAGCGGGGGGGGTAGCCGGGGAGCTGTTTTTT.